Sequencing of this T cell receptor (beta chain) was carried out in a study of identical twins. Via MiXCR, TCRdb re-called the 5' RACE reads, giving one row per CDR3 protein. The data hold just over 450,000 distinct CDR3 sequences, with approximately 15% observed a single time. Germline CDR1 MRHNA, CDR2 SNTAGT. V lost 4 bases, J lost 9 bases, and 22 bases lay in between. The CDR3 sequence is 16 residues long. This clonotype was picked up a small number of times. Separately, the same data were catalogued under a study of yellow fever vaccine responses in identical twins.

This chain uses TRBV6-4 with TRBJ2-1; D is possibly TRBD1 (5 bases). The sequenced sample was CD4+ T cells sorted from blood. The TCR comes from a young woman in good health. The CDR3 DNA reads TGTGCCAGCAGTGTGTATCAGGGCCGGCCCACGGGTGAGCAGTTCTTC. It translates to CASSVYQGRPTGEQFF.